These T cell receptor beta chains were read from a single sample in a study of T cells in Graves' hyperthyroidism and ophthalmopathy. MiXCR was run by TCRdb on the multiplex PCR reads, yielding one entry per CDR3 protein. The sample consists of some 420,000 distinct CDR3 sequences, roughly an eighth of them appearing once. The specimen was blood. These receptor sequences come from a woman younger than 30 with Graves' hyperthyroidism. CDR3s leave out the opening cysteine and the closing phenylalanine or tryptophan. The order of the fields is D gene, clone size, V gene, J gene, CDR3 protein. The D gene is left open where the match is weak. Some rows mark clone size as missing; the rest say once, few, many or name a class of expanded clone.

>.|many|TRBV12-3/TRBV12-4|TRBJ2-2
ASSLAPGPNTGELF
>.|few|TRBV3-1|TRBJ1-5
ASSQQGLGQPQH
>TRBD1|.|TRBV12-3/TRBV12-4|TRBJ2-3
ASSYQGASNTQY
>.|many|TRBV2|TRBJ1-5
ASSAGQGGEPQH
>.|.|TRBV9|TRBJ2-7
ASSVGLDYEQY
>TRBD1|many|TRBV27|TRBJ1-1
ASSLDRGLTEAF
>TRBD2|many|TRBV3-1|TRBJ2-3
ASSITSGRRDTQY
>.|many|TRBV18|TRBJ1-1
ASSPRRGGDGEAF
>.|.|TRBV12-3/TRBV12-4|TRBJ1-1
ASSVMAEAF
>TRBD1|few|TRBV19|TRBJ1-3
ASSIAGTGGDGNTIY
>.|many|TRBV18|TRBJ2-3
ASSPPGGSRGDTQY
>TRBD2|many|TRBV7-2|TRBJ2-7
ASSGSPGGYEQY
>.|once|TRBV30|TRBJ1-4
AWSVDSSLKLF